The TCR beta chain under discussion was sequenced for a study of CD8+ T cells in alopecia areata. The treatment: oral pan-JAK inhibitor, 5-10 mg twice daily. Both CD4+ and CD8+ T cells were separated by sorting PBMCs. Reverse transcription of extracted RNA yielded cDNA, which provided the sequencing template. The method was immunoSEQ multiplex PCR; TCRdb's version includes in-frame clones alone and lacks a portion of them. The sample lists approximately 100,000 clones; 70% to 90% were seen once. There are 14 residues in the CDR3. The ends were cut back, 5 bases at V and 4 bases at J, with 12 bases in the middle. From germline, CDR1 is SGHVS and CDR2 FQNEAQ.

This TCR was sampled from a human donor with alopecia areata. The genes are TRBV7-8 and TRBJ2-1, with a tentative D call TRBD1 (5 bases). This material consisted of CD8+ T cells sorted from blood, taken at approximately week 31, from a patient treated with tofacitinib. The chain's CDR3 is CASSPQAVYNEQFF. The CDR3 DNA is TGTGCCAGCAGCCCACAGGCCGTATACAATGAGCAGTTCTTC.